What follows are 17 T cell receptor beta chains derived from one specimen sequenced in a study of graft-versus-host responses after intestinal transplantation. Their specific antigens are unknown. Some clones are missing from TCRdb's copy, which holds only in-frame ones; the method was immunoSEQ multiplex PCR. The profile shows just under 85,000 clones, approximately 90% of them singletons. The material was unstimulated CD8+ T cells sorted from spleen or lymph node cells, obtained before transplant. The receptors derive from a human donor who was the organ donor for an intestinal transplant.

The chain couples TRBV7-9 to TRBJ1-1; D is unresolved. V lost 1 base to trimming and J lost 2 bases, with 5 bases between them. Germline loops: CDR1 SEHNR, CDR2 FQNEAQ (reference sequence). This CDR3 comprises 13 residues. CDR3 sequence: CASSLDVNTEAFF. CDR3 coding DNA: TGTGCCAGCAGCTTAGACGTTAACACTGAAGCTTTCTTT.

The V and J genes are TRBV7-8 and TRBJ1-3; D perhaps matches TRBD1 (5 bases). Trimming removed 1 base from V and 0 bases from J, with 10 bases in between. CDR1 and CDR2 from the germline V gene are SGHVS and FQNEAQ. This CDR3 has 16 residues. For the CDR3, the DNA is TGTGCCAGCAGCTTAGATCAGGGAGTCTCTGGAAACACCATATATTTT. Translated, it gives CASSLDQGVSGNTIYF.

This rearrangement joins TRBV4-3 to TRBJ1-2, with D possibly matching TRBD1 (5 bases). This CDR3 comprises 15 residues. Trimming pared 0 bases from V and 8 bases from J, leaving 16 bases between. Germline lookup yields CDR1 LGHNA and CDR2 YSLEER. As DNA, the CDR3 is TGCGCCAGCAGCCAAGACCATCTCGACAGTTACGGCTACACCTTC. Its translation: CASSQDHLDSYGYTF.

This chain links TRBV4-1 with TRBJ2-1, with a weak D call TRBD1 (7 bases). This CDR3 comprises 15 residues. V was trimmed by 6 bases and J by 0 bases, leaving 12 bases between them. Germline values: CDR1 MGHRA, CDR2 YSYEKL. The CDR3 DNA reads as TGCGCCAGCAGACCAGGGGGGAGCTCCTACAATGAGCAGTTCTTC. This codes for CASRPGGSSYNEQFF.

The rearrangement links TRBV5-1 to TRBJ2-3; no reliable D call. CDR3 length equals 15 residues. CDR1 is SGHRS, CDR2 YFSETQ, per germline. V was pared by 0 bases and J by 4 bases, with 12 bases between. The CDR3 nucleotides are TGCGCCAGCAGCTTGGGGCTAGAAGACCCAGATACGCAGTATTTT. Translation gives CASSLGLEDPDTQYF.

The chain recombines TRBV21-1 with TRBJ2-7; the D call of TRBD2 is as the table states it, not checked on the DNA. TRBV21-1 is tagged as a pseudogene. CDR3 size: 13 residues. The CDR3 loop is CASSPREADEQYF. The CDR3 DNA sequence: TGTGCCAGCAGCCCCAGAGAGGCTGATGAGCAGTACTTC.

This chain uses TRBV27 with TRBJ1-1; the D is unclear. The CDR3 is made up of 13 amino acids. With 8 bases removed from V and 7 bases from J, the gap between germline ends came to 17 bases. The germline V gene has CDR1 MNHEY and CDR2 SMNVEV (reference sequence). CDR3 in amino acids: CASWNTDRVEAFF. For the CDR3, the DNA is TGTGCCAGCTGGAACACCGACCGTGTTGAAGCTTTCTTT.

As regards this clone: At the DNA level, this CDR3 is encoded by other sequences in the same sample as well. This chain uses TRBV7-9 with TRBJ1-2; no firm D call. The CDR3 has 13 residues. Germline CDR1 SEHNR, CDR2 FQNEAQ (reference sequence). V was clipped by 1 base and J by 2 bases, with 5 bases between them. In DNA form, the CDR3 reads TGTGCCAGCAGCTTAGGCGAGAACTATGGCTACACCTTC. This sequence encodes CASSLGENYGYTF. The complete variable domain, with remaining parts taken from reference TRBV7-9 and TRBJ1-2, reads DTGVSQNPRHKITKRGQNVTFRCDPISEHNRLYWYRQTLGQGPEFLTYFQNEAQLEKSRLLSDRFSAERPKGSFSTLEIQRTEQGDSAMYLCASSLGENYGYTFGSGTRLTVV.

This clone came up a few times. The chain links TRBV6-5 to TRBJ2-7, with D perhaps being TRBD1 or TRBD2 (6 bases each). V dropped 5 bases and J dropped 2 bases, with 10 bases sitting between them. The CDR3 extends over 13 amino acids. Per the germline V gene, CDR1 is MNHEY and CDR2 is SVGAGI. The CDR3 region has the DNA TGTGCCAGCAGTGAGGGGGGAACCTACGAGCAGTACTTC. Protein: CASSEGGTYEQYF.

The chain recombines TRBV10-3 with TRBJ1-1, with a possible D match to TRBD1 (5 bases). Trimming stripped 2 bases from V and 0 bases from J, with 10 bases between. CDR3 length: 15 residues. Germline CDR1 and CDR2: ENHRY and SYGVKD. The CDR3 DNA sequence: TGTGCCATCAGTGAGATGGGGCCCATGAACACTGAAGCTTTCTTT. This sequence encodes CAISEMGPMNTEAFF.

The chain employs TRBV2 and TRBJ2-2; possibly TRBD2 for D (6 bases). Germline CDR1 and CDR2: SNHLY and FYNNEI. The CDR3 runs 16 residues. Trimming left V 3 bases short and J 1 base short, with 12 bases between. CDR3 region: CASSEGGAGNTGELFF. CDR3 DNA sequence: TGTGCCAGCAGTGAGGGTGGAGCGGGGAACACCGGGGAGCTGTTTTTT.

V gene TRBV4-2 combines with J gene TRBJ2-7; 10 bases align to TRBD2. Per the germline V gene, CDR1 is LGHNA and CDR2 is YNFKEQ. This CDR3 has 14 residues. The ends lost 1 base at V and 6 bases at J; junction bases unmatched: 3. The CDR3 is CASSQGLAGLEQYF. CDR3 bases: TGTGCCAGCAGCCAAGGACTAGCGGGTCTCGAGCAGTACTTC.

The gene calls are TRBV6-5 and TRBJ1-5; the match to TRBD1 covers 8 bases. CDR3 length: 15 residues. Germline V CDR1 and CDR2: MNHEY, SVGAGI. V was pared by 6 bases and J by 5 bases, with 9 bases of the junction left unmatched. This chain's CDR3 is CASRLTRTGYQPQHF. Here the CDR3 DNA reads TGTGCCAGCAGATTGACCAGGACAGGGTATCAGCCCCAGCATTTT.

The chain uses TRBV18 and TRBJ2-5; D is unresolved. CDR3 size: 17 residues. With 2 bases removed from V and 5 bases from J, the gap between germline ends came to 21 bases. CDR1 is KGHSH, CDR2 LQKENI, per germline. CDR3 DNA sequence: TGTGCCAGCTCACCAATGTTTAGCCTACGGACGGGTGAGACCCAGTACTTC. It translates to CASSPMFSLRTGETQYF.

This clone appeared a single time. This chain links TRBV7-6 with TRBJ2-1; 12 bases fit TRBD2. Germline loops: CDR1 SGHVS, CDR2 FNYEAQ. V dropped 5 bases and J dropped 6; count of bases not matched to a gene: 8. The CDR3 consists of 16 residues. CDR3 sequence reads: CASSPSPGLAGNEQFF. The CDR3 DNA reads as TGTGCCAGCAGCCCTAGCCCGGGACTAGCGGGCAATGAGCAGTTCTTC.

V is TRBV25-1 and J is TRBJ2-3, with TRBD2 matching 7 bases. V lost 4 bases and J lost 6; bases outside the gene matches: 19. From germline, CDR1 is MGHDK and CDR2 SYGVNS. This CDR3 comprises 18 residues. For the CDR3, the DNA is TGTGCCAGCAGTGGCTATAGCGGGCCCACGTCTCCCTCGGATACGCAGTATTTT. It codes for CASSGYSGPTSPSDTQYF.

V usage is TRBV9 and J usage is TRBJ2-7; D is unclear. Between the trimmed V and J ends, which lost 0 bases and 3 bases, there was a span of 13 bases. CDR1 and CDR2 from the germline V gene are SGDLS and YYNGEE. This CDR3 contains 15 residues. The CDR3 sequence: CASSVGTPANYEQYF. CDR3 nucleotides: TGTGCCAGCAGCGTAGGGACCCCCGCAAACTACGAGCAGTACTTC.